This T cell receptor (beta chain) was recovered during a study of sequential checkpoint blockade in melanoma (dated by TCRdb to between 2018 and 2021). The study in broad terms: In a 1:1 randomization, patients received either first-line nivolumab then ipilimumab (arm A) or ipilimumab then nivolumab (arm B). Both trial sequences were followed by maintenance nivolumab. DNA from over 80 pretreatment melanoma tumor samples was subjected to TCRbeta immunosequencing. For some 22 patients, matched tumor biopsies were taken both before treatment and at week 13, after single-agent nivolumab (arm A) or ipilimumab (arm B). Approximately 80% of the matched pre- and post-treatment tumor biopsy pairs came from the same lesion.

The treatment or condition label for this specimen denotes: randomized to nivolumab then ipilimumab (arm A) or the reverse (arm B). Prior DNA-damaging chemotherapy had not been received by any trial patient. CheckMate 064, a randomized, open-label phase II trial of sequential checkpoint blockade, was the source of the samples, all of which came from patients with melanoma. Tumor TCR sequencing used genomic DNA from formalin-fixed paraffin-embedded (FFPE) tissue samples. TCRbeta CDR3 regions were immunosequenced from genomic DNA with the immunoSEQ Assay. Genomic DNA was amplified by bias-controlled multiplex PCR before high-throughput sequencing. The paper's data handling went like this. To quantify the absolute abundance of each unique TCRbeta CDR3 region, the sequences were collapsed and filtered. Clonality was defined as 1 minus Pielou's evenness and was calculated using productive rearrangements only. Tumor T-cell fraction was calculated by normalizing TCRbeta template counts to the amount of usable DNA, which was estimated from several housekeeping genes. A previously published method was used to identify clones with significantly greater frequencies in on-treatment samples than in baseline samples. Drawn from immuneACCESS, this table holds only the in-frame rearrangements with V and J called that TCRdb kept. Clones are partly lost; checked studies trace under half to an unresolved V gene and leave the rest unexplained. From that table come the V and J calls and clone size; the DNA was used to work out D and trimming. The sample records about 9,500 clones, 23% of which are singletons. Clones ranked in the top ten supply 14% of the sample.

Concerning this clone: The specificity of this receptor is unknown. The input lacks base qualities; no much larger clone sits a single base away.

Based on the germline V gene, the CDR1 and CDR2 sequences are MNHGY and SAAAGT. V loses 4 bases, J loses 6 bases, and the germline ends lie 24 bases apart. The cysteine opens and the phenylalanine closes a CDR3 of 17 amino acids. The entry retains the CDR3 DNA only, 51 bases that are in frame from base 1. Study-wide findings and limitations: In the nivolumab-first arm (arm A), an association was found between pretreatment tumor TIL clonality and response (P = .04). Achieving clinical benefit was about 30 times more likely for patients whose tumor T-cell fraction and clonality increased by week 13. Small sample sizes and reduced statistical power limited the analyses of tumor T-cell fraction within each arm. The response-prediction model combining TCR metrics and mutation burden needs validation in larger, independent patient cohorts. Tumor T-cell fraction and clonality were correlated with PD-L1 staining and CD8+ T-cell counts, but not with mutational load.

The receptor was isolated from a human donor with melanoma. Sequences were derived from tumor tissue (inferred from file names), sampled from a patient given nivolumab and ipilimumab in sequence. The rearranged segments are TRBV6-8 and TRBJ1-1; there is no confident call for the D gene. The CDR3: CASSWYPARSSLAEAFF. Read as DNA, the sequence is TGTGCCAGCAGTTGGTACCCCGCAAGGTCTTCACTAGCTGAAGCTTTCTTT.